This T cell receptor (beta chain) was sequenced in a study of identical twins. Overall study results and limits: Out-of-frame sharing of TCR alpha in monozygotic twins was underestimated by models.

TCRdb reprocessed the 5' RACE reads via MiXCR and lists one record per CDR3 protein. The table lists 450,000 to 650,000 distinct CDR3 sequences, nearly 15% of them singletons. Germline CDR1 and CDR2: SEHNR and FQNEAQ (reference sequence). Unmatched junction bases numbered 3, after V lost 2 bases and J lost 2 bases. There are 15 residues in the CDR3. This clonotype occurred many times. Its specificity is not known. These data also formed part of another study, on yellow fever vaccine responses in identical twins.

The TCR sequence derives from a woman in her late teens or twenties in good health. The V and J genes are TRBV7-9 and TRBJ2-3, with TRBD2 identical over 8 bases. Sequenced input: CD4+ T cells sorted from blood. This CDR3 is CASSLQRGNTDTQYF. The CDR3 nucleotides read TGTGCCAGCAGCTTACAGCGGGGGAACACAGATACGCAGTATTTT.